This T cell receptor beta chain originates from a study of cytomegalovirus exposure and HLA in healthy donors. Sequencing used immunoSEQ multiplex PCR; TCRdb keeps in-frame clones, though not all of them. The table has around 350,000 clones, around 86% seen once. This clone was recorded only once. This CDR3 is 16 amino acids long. Germline V lookup: CDR1 SGHKS, CDR2 YYEKEE (reference sequence). V dropped 1 base and J dropped 4; count of bases not matched to a gene: 4. This rearrangement joins TRBV5-5 to TRBJ2-5; 13 bases agree with TRBD2. The receptor was derived from a woman in her late teens or twenties in good health and CMV-seronegative. The sequenced material came from PBMCs. CDR3 nucleotide sequence: TGTGCCAGCAGCTTGACTAGCGGGGGGGCCGGAGAGACCCAGTACTTC. This translates into CASSLTSGGAGETQYF.